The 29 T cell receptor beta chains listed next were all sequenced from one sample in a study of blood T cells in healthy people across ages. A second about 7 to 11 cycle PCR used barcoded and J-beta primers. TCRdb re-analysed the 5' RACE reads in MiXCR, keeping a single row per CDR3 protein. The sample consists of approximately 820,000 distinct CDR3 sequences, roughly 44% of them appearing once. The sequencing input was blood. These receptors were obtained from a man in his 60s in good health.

The CDR3 spells CASSARTSGGRDEQYF. The CDR3 nucleotides read TGTGCCAGCAGCGCGAGGACTAGCGGGGGTAGGGACGAGCAGTACTTC. The rearrangement joins TRBV9 to TRBJ2-7; 13 nucleotides match TRBD2. V lost 3 bases, J lost 5 bases, and 8 bases stayed unmatched. The CDR3 runs 16 residues. Germline CDR1 reads SGDLS; CDR2 reads YYNGEE.

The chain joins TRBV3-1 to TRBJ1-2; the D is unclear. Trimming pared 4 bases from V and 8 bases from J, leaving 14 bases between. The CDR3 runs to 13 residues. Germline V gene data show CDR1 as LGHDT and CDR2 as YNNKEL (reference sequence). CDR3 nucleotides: TGTGCCAGCAGCCGCGGGAGGGCGGACGGCTACACCTTC. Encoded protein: CASSRGRADGYTF.

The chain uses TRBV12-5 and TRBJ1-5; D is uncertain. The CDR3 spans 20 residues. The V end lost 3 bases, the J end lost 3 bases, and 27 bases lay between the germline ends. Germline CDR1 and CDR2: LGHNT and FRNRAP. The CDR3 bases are TGTGCTAGTGGTTTACGTTCCCCAACCAGAAGCCCCCCTCTCAATCAGCCCCAGCATTTT. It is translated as CASGLRSPTRSPPLNQPQHF.

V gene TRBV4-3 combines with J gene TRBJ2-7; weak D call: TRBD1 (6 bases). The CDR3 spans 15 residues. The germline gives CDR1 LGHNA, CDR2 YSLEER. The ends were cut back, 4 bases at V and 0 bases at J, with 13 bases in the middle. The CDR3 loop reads CASSRYRDSSYEQYF. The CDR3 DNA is TGCGCCAGCAGCCGGTACAGGGATAGCTCCTACGAGCAGTACTTC.

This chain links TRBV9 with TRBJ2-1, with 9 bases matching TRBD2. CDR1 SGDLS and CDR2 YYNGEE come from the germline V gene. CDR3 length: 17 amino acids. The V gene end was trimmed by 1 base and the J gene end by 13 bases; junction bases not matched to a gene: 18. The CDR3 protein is CASSVSPAGGPQETQFF. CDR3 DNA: TGTGCCAGCAGCGTAAGTCCAGCGGGGGGACCTCAAGAGACCCAGTTCTTC.

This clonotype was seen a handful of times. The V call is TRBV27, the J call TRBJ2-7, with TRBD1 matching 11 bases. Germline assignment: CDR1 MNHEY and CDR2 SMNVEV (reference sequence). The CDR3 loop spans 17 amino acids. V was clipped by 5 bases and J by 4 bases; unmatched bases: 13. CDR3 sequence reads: CASSPLVRTGGKYEQYF. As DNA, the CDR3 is TGTGCCAGCAGTCCTCTAGTCCGGACAGGGGGCAAGTACGAGCAGTACTTC.

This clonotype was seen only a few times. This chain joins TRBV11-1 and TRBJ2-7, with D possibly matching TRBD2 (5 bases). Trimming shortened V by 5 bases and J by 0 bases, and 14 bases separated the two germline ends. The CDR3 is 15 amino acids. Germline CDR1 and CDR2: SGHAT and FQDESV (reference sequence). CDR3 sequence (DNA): TGTGCCAGCAGCCCCCAGAGGGTAAACTCCTACGAGCAGTACTTC. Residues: CASSPQRVNSYEQYF.

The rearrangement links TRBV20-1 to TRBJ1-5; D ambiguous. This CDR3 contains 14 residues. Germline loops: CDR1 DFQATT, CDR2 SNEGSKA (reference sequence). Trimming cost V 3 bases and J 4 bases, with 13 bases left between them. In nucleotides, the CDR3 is TGCAGTGCTAGTGTGGGTTCGAAAAATCAGCCCCAGCATTTT. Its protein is CSASVGSKNQPQHF.

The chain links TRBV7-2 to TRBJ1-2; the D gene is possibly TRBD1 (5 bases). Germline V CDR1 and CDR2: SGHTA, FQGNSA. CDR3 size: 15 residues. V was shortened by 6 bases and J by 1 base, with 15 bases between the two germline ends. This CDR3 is CASSPTENFNYGYTF. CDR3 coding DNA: TGTGCCAGCAGTCCGACAGAAAACTTTAACTATGGCTACACCTTC.

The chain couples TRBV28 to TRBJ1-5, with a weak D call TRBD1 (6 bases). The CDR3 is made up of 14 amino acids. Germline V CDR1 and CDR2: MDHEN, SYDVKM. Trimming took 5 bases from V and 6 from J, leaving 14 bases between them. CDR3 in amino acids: CASSPTGLGQPQHF. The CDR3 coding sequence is TGTGCCAGCAGTCCGACAGGCTTAGGTCAGCCCCAGCATTTT.

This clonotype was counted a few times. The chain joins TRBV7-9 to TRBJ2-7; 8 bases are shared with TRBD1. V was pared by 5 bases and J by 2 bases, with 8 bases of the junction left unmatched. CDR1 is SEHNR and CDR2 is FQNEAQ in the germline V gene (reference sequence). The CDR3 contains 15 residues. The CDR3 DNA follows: TGTGCCAGCAGCACCGGGACAGGCATCCCCTACGAGCAGTACTTC. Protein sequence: CASSTGTGIPYEQYF.

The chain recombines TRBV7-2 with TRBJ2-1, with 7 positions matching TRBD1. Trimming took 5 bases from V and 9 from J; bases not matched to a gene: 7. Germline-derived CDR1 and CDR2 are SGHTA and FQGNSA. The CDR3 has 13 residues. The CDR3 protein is CASSKTGAGEQFF. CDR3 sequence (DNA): TGTGCCAGCAGCAAAACAGGGGCGGGTGAGCAGTTCTTC.

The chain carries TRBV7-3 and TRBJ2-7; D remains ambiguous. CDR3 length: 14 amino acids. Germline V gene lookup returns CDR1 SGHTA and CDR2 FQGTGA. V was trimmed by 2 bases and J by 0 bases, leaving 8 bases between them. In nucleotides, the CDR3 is TGTGCCAGCAGCTTATATCCGGACTCCTACGAGCAGTACTTC. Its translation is CASSLYPDSYEQYF.

CDR3 sequence: CASSSPGLGLYEQFF. In DNA, the CDR3 is TGTGCCAGCAGCTCCCCGGGACTAGGTCTCTATGAGCAGTTCTTC. V gene TRBV7-9 combines with J gene TRBJ2-1; 8 bases line up with TRBD2. This CDR3 has 15 residues. From germline, CDR1 is SEHNR and CDR2 FQNEAQ (reference sequence). The ends lost 4 bases at V and 8 bases at J; junction bases unmatched: 10.

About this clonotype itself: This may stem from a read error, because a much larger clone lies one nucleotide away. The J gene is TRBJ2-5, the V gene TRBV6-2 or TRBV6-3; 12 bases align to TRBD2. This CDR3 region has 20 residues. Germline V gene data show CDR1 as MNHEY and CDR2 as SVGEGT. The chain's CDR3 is CASSYSTPKIGLAGQETRYF. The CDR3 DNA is TGTGCCAGCAGTTACTCGACCCCCAAAATCGGACTAGCGGGACAAGAGACCCGGTACTTC.

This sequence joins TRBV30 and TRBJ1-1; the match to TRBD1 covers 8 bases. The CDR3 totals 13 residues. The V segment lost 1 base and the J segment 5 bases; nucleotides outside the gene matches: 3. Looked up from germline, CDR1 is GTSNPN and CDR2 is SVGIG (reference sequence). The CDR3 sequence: CAWSGQGRTEAFF. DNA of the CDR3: TGTGCCTGGAGTGGACAGGGGAGGACTGAAGCTTTCTTT.

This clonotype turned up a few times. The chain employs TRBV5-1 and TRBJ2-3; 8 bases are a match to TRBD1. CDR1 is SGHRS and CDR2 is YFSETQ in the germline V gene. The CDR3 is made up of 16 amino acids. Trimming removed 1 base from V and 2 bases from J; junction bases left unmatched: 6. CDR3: CASSLRRQGSTDTQYF. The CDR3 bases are TGCGCCAGCAGCTTGAGGAGACAGGGGTCCACAGATACGCAGTATTTT.

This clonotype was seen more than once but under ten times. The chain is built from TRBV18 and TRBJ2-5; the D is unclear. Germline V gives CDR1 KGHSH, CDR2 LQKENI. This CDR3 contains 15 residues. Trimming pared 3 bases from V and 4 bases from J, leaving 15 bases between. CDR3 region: CASSPAPVVGETQYF. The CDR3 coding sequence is TGTGCCAGCTCACCGGCCCCGGTGGTGGGAGAGACCCAGTACTTC.

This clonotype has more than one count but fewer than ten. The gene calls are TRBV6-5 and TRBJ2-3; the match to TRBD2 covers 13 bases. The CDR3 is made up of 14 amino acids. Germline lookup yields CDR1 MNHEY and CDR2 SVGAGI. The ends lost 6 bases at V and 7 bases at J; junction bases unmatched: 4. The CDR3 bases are TGTGCCAGCAGAACTAGCGGGGGGGCAAATACGCAGTATTTT. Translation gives CASRTSGGANTQYF.

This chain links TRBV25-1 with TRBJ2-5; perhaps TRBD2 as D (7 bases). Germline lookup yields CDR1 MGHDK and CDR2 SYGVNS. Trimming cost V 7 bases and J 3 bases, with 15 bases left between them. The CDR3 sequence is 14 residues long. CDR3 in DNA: TGTGCCAGCACTTCGGGGGGCACCAAAGAGACCCAGTACTTC. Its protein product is CASTSGGTKETQYF.

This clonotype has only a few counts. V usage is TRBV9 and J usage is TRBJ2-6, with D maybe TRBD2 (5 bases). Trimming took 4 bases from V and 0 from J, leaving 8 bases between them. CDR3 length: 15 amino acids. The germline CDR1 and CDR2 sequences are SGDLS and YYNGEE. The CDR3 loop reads CASSIRGSGANVLTF. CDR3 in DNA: TGTGCCAGCAGCATACGGGGCTCTGGGGCCAACGTCCTGACTTTC.

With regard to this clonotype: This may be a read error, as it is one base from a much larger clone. The CDR3 region is CASSLVPGTYEQYF. Written as DNA, the CDR3 is TGTGCCAGCAGCTTAGTTCCGGGGACCTACGAGCAGTACTTC. The chain couples TRBV7-8 to TRBJ2-4, with a possible D match to TRBD2 (5 bases). The DNA end is a closer match to TRBJ2-7, so the J assignment may be wrong. This CDR3 is built from 14 residues. In germline, CDR1 is SGHVS, CDR2 FQNEAQ.

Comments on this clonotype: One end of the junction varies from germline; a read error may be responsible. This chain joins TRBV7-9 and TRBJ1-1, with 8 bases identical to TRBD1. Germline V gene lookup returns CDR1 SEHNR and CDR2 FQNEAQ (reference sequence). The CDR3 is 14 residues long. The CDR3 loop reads CASSLRDRNAEAFF. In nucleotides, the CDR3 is TGTGCCAGCAGCTTAAGGGACAGGAACGCTGAAGCTTTCTTT.

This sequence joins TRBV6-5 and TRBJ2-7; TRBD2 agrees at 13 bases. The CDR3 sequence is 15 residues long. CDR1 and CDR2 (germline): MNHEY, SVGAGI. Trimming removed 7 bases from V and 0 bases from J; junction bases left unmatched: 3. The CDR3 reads CASTRTSGGSYEQYF. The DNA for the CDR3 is TGTGCCAGCACTCGGACTAGCGGGGGCTCCTACGAGCAGTACTTC.

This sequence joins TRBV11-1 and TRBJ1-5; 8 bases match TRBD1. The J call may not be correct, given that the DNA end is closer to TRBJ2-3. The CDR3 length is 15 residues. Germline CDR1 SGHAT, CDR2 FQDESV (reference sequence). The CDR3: CASSLGTGRNQPQYF. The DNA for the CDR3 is TGTGCCAGCAGCTTAGGGACAGGGAGGAATCAGCCCCAGTATTTT.

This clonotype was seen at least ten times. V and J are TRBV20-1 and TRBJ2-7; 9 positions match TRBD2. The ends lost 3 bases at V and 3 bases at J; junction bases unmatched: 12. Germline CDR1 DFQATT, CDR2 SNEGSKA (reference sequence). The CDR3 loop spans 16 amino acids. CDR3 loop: CSARSPLAGVDYEQYF. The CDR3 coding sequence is TGCAGTGCTAGGAGCCCCTTAGCGGGGGTGGACTACGAGCAGTACTTC.

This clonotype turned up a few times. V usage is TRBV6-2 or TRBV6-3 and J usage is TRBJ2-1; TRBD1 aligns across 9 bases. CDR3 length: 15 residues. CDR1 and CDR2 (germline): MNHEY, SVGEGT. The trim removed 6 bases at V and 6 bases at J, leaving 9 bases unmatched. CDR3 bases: TGTGCCAGCAGCTTTGACCGGGACAGGGTCAATGAGCAGTTCTTC. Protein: CASSFDRDRVNEQFF.

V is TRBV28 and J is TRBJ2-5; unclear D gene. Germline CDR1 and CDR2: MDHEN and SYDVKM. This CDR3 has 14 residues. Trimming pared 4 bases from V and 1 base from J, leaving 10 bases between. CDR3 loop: CASSSRQIQETQYF. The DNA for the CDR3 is TGTGCCAGCAGTTCGAGGCAGATCCAAGAGACCCAGTACTTC. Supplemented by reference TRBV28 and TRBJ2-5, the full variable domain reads DVKVTQSSRYLVKRTGEKVFLECVQDMDHENMFWYRQDPGLGLRLIYFSYDVKMKEKGDIPEGYSVSREKKERFSLILESASTNQTSMYLCASSSRQIQETQYFGPGTRLLVL.

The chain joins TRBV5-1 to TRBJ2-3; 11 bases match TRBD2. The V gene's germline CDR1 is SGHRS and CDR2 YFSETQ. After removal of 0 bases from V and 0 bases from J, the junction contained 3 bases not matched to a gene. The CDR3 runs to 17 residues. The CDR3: CASSLASGGRSTDTQYF. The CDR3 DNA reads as TGCGCCAGCAGCTTGGCTAGCGGGGGGAGAAGCACAGATACGCAGTATTTT.